This T cell receptor beta chain was found in a study of blood T cells in healthy people across ages. Study context: Template-switching capture recovered about one barcoded beta molecule per two T cells.

PCR was performed a second time for 7 to 11 cycles using a sample-barcoded 5' primer and a J-beta primer mix. MiXCR, run by TCRdb on the 5' RACE reads, gives a single entry per CDR3 protein. The sample gives 630,000 or so distinct CDR3 sequences, roughly 30% of which show up once; more than 15% is in the top ten. This clonotype was detected once. A read error is possible here, since a much larger clone lies one base away. Germline CDR1 and CDR2: SGHRS and YFSETQ. The CDR3 consists of 16 residues. The people who gave samples were healthy Caucasians from Russia, aged about 6 to 100. Each donor supplied roughly 9 milliliters of peripheral blood.

The receptor's source is an elderly woman in good health. The chain carries TRBV5-1 and TRBJ2-5; 8 bases match TRBD2. The sequencing input was blood. This CDR3 reads CTSSLAPGLDQETQYF. The CDR3 coding sequence is TGCACCAGCAGCTTGGCCCCGGGACTAGACCAAGAGACCCAGTACTTC.